This T cell receptor (beta chain) was observed in a study of cytomegalovirus exposure and HLA in healthy donors. Notes on the study in general: The study recorded some 160 TCR beta chains that were cytomegalovirus-associated. Links to common viral pathogens appeared, in a later analysis, for several of the most significant clusters. The productive fraction for most TCR beta V segments was about 87% or about 30% in an earlier analysis. In a later analysis, at a false discovery rate of 0.05, over 15,000 TCR beta sequences matched HLA alleles.

PCR involved 60 Vbeta and 13 Jbeta primers. The repertoire was sequenced with immunoSEQ multiplex PCR; TCRdb's copy has only in-frame clones and lacks some. Among roughly 150,000 clones, roughly three quarters were seen once, and the ten largest hold over 2%. As for this clone: The antigen is undetermined.

Germline V lookup: CDR1 SGHRS, CDR2 YFSETQ. After removal of 0 bases from V and 13 bases from J, the junction contained 9 bases not matched to a gene. The length of the CDR3 is 14 residues. The sample taken for sequencing was PBMCs. This TCR came from a man aged 25-40 years in good health and CMV-seronegative. The genes are TRBV5-1 and TRBJ1-2; 10 bases align to TRBD1. CDR3: CASSLDGGQGYITF. In DNA form, the CDR3 reads TGCGCCAGCAGCTTGGATGGGGGACAGGGGTATATCACCTTC.